The 30 T cell receptor beta chains below come from one sample, sequenced in a study of CD8+ T cells in alopecia areata. The sequencing template was cDNA reverse transcribed from extracted RNA. Sequencing was performed with immunoSEQ multiplex PCR; in TCRdb, only in-frame clones are kept and a portion is missing. Among 55,000 to 70,000 clones listed, 45% to 55% were seen once. Sequenced here: CD8+ T cells sorted from blood, sampled at week 0. Receptor source: a human donor with alopecia areata.

This chain links TRBV5-1 with TRBJ1-1; the D gene is possibly TRBD1 (5 bases). Germline values: CDR1 SGHRS, CDR2 YFSETQ. V lost 4 bases and J lost 2, with 15 bases in between. CDR3 length equals 15 residues. In DNA form, the CDR3 reads TGCGCCAGCAGCCCTTTCCCCGACAGCAACACTGAAGCTTTCTTT. It codes for CASSPFPDSNTEAFF.

The rearrangement joins TRBV13 to TRBJ2-7; D may be TRBD1 or TRBD2 (8 bases each). This CDR3 comprises 15 residues. Trimming pared 5 bases from V and 3 bases from J, leaving 17 bases between. CDR1 and CDR2 from the germline V gene are PRHDT and FYEKMQ (reference sequence). CDR3 nucleotide sequence: TGTGCCAGCAGCCCCCAGGGGGCGGGAGGCTACGAGCAGTACTTC. This translates into CASSPQGAGGYEQYF.

This clone has more than one count but fewer than ten. In nucleotides, the CDR3 is TGTGCCTCCCGCGGGGGGGCCTACGAGCAGTACTTC. Amino acid sequence: CASRGGAYEQYF. This chain connects TRBV10-3 to TRBJ2-7; TRBD2 agrees at 9 bases. This CDR3 contains 12 residues. CDR1 ENHRY and CDR2 SYGVKD come from the germline V gene. V lost 11 bases, J lost 2 bases, and 4 bases stayed unmatched.

In this sample, this clone turned up a few times. The rearrangement joins TRBV27 to TRBJ2-7, with D perhaps matching TRBD1 (5 bases). Germline values: CDR1 MNHEY, CDR2 SMNVEV (reference sequence). This CDR3 contains 14 residues. V lost 2 bases to trimming and J lost 1 base, with 9 bases between them. The CDR3 region has the DNA TGTGCCAGCAGTTTAAGGGGCTTATCCTACGAGCAGTACTTC. Amino acids: CASSLRGLSYEQYF.

This clone was recorded a few times. V usage is TRBV13 and J usage is TRBJ2-3, with 7 positions matching TRBD2. The germline V gene has CDR1 PRHDT and CDR2 FYEKMQ (reference sequence). This CDR3 has 14 residues. J lost 5 bases, V lost 1 base, and 3 bases had no gene match. As DNA, the CDR3 is TGTGCCAGCAGCTTAGAAGGCGGGGGAGATACGCAGTATTTT. Residues: CASSLEGGGDTQYF.

The chain carries TRBV14 and TRBJ2-1; TRBD2 is a possible D gene (5 bases). Per germline, CDR1 SGHDN and CDR2 FVKESK. The CDR3 is 16 amino acids. The V end was cut by 3 bases, the J end by 0 bases, with 12 bases between. CDR3 nucleotides: TGTGCCAGCAGCCAGCCTGGACTTAGCTCCTACAATGAGCAGTTCTTC. Translating gives CASSQPGLSSYNEQFF.

There are a few counts of this clone. The genes are TRBV11-2 and TRBJ2-5; TRBD1 matches at 8 bases. This CDR3 has 15 residues. V shed 5 bases, J shed 5 bases, and the junction held 10 bases outside the gene matches. The germline gives CDR1 SGHAT, CDR2 FQNNGV. As DNA, the CDR3 is TGTGCCAGCAGCCCGCACAGGGGGTTAGTGGAGACCCAGTACTTC. This gives the protein CASSPHRGLVETQYF.

V is TRBV6-5 and J is TRBJ2-3; D is possibly TRBD2 (6 bases). CDR1 is MNHEY, CDR2 SVGAGI, per germline. Trimming removed 2 bases at V and 2 bases at J, with 14 bases between. CDR3 length equals 16 residues. CDR3 sequence (DNA): TGTGCCAGCAGTTACCGGGGGTATCTAAACACAGATACGCAGTATTTT. Its translation is CASSYRGYLNTDTQYF.

The gene calls are TRBV9 and TRBJ2-7; D uncertain. CDR3 length: 16 residues. Between the trimmed V and J ends, which lost 1 base and 3 bases, there was a span of 17 bases. CDR1 is SGDLS, CDR2 YYNGEE, per germline. CDR3 nucleotides: TGTGCCAGCAGCGTAAGCGCCCTCGTTGGCAGCTACGAGCAGTACTTC. Translating gives CASSVSALVGSYEQYF.

The chain joins TRBV30 to TRBJ1-5; D gene ambiguous. Trimming removed 0 bases at V and 4 bases at J, with 4 bases between. The CDR3 covers 12 residues. CDR1 and CDR2 (germline): GTSNPN, SVGIG (reference sequence). The CDR3 DNA reads TGTGCCTGGAGTGTAGGGAATCAGCCCCAGCATTTT. Its protein is CAWSVGNQPQHF.

V and J are TRBV14 and TRBJ1-2; no firm D call. The V gene's germline CDR1 is SGHDN and CDR2 FVKESK. Trimming left V 1 base short and J 0 bases short, with 3 bases between. This CDR3 contains 13 residues. CDR3 sequence reads: CASSQVANYGYTF. CDR3 nucleotides: TGTGCCAGCAGCCAAGTGGCTAACTATGGCTACACCTTC.

This chain uses TRBV7-9 with TRBJ2-7, with D possibly being TRBD1 (5 bases). The CDR3 covers 14 residues. Trimming removed 5 bases from V and 5 bases from J, with 16 bases in between. Germline CDR1 reads SEHNR; CDR2 reads FQNEAQ (reference sequence). The CDR3 DNA reads TGTGCCAGCAGCGGGGTGACAGTACTGGACGAGCAGTACTTC. Residues: CASSGVTVLDEQYF.

This chain connects TRBV29-1 to TRBJ2-2; D is unclear. The ends were cut back, 5 bases at V and 0 bases at J, with 7 bases in the middle. This CDR3 has 13 amino acids. Germline V lookup: CDR1 SQVTM, CDR2 ANQGSEA. The CDR3 is CSVLTANTGELFF. The CDR3 nucleotides are TGCAGCGTTCTAACAGCGAACACCGGGGAGCTGTTTTTT.

V and J are TRBV13 and TRBJ2-1, with no clear D. Germline V gene lookup returns CDR1 PRHDT and CDR2 FYEKMQ (reference sequence). Deletions cut 8 bases from V and 4 bases from J, with 15 bases between. CDR3 length equals 14 residues. The CDR3 region has the DNA TGTGCCAGCCGCCAGAGGCGTCCTTACAATGAGCAGTTCTTC. As protein: CASRQRRPYNEQFF.

The rearrangement links TRBV5-1 to TRBJ2-2; possibly TRBD1 or TRBD2 for D (5 bases each). CDR1 is SGHRS, CDR2 YFSETQ, per germline. The V end was cut by 0 bases, the J end by 5 bases, with 17 bases between. The CDR3 covers 17 residues. CDR3 DNA: TGCGCCAGCAGCTTGGACGCGACGGGACGGGGAACCGGGGAGCTGTTTTTT. It yields the protein CASSLDATGRGTGELFF.

The sample holds a few counts of this clone. The chain recombines TRBV30 with TRBJ2-7; D may be TRBD2 (5 bases). There are 14 residues in the CDR3. Trimming took 5 bases from V and 0 from J, leaving 14 bases between them. Germline CDR1 reads GTSNPN; CDR2 reads SVGIG (reference sequence). The CDR3 coding sequence is TGTGCCTGGGGAACCGGACGGGGCTCCTACGAGCAGTACTTC. Amino acid sequence: CAWGTGRGSYEQYF.

The chain links TRBV30 to TRBJ2-2; D uncertain. Germline-derived CDR1 and CDR2 are GTSNPN and SVGIG (reference sequence). The CDR3 runs 11 residues. V dropped 2 bases and J dropped 6 bases, with 4 bases sitting between them. CDR3 protein: CAWSWAGELFF. CDR3 DNA: TGTGCCTGGAGTTGGGCCGGGGAGCTGTTTTTT.

This chain joins TRBV23-1 and TRBJ2-7; weak D call: TRBD2 (5 bases). TRBV23-1 is an ORF, and what it does is uncertain. This CDR3 is built from 19 residues. With 6 bases removed from V and 5 bases from J, the gap between germline ends came to 32 bases. CDR3 in amino acids: CASRPHTSSGSRRDHEQYF. DNA for the CDR3: TGCGCCAGCAGACCTCATACCTCATCGGGGTCGCGTAGGGATCACGAGCAGTACTTC.

The chain couples TRBV29-1 to TRBJ2-1; 14 bases match TRBD2. Germline V gives CDR1 SQVTM, CDR2 ANQGSEA. The ends lost 3 bases at V and 5 bases at J; junction bases unmatched: 6. This CDR3 is 16 amino acids long. The CDR3 loop reads CSVDGTSGSVDNEQFF. As DNA, the CDR3 is TGCAGCGTTGATGGGACTAGCGGGAGTGTTGACAATGAGCAGTTCTTC.

The chain carries TRBV15 and TRBJ1-1; TRBD1 might be the D (5 bases). The CDR3 covers 12 residues. Germline assignment: CDR1 LNHNV and CDR2 YYDKDF (reference sequence). Trimming removed 3 bases from V and 5 bases from J, with 7 bases in between. In DNA form, the CDR3 reads TGTGCCACCAGCAGTAGGGGAACTGAAGCTTTCTTT. Protein: CATSSRGTEAFF.

This chain links TRBV30 with TRBJ2-7, with 11 bases that match TRBD2. Germline CDR1 is GTSNPN and CDR2 is SVGIG (reference sequence). V shed 3 bases, J shed 4 bases, and the junction held 2 bases outside the gene matches. The CDR3 contains 13 residues. The CDR3 DNA sequence: TGTGCCTGGAGCGGGACTAGCGGTTACGAGCAGTACTTC. Translation: CAWSGTSGYEQYF.

The V call is TRBV6-1, the J call TRBJ2-5; D possibly corresponds to TRBD1 (5 bases). The CDR3 contains 15 residues. CDR1 is MNHNS, CDR2 SASEGT, per germline. Trimming removed 5 bases at V and 0 bases at J, with 13 bases between. CDR3 in amino acids: CASSPDRPYQETQYF. The CDR3 DNA is TGTGCCAGCAGTCCCGACAGACCGTACCAAGAGACCCAGTACTTC.

This clone is a singleton in its sample. The chain recombines TRBV7-9 with TRBJ2-1; TRBD2 aligns across 11 bases. J lost 7 bases, V lost 3 bases, and 8 bases had no gene match. Germline CDR1 and CDR2: SEHNR and FQNEAQ (reference sequence). The CDR3 loop spans 16 amino acids. In DNA form, the CDR3 reads TGTGCCAGCAGCTTGAAACTAGCGGGAGTTAGTAATGAGCAGTTCTTC. Translated: CASSLKLAGVSNEQFF.

The gene calls are TRBV27 and TRBJ1-2, with unresolved D. The germline V gene encodes CDR1 MNHEY and CDR2 SMNVEV (reference sequence). The V end was cut by 5 bases, the J end by 0 bases, with 7 bases between. The CDR3 is 13 amino acids. CDR3 region: CASSPNANYGYTF. CDR3 DNA: TGTGCCAGCAGTCCGAATGCTAACTATGGCTACACCTTC.

The chain recombines TRBV7-9 with TRBJ2-1; D gene uncertain. Germline lookup yields CDR1 SEHNR and CDR2 FQNEAQ (reference sequence). V was clipped by 5 bases and J by 7 bases, with 12 bases between them. CDR3 length equals 13 residues. CDR3 nucleotide sequence: TGTGCCAGCAGCACTGGACGTTGGAATGAGCAGTTCTTC. Translating gives CASSTGRWNEQFF.

The table lists this clone with a few counts. The chain employs TRBV5-1 and TRBJ2-3, with D possibly being TRBD2 (5 bases). Germline-derived CDR1 and CDR2 are SGHRS and YFSETQ. The V end lost 0 bases, the J end lost 0 bases, and 8 bases lay between the germline ends. The CDR3 has 15 residues. This chain's CDR3 is CASSLDRTSTDTQYF. DNA for the CDR3: TGCGCCAGCAGCTTGGATCGGACTAGCACAGATACGCAGTATTTT.

CDR3 DNA sequence: TGTGCCAGCAGCGAAAGGACAGGGGTTTGGGATCAGCCCCAGCATTTT. It specifies CASSERTGVWDQPQHF. This sequence joins TRBV2 and TRBJ1-5, with 9 positions matching TRBD1. CDR1 is SNHLY, CDR2 FYNNEI, per germline. This CDR3 region has 16 residues. The V segment lost 6 bases and the J segment 5 bases; nucleotides outside the gene matches: 11.

The chain combines TRBV27 with TRBJ2-3; D is possibly TRBD2 (6 bases). The V gene lost 5 bases and the J gene lost 0 bases, with 15 bases spanning the gap. The V gene's germline CDR1 is MNHEY and CDR2 SMNVEV (reference sequence). This CDR3 comprises 16 residues. This chain's CDR3 is CASSPTALASTDTQYF. CDR3 nucleotide sequence: TGTGCCAGCAGTCCGACAGCCCTAGCGAGCACAGATACGCAGTATTTT.

The V call is TRBV7-3, the J call TRBJ2-6; weak D call: TRBD2 (5 bases). The length of the CDR3 is 15 residues. Germline CDR1 reads SGHTA; CDR2 reads FQGTGA. Trimming left V 3 bases short and J 4 bases short, with 10 bases between. This CDR3 reads CASSFRGGGANVLTF. CDR3 sequence (DNA): TGTGCCAGCAGCTTCCGGGGTGGCGGGGCCAACGTCCTGACTTTC.

The chain links TRBV6-4 to TRBJ2-1; 7 bases agree with TRBD2. CDR3 length equals 14 residues. CDR1 is MRHNA and CDR2 is SNTAGT in the germline V gene. J lost 8 bases, V lost 0 bases, and 4 bases had no gene match. CDR3 residues: CASSDSGRGDEQFF. CDR3 nucleotides: TGTGCCAGCAGTGACTCGGGGAGGGGCGATGAGCAGTTCTTC.